This TCR beta chain was captured by sequencing in a study of chemoradiotherapy in HPV16-positive cancers. On the study more broadly: Functional T-cell assays on a couple of HPV16-positive patients' cells defined candidate HPV-specific clones and common TCR motifs. Regarding the study as a whole: For HPV16-positive patients, expanding HPV-responsive T cells associated with longer recurrence-free survival. HPV-specific T cells were functionally defined from only a couple of HPV16-positive patients. Candidate HPV-specific clones and E7-related TCR motifs grew in tumor during treatment.

TCRdb's copy holds only in-frame clones and misses some; the assay was immunoSEQ multiplex PCR. Among 4,000 to 6,000 clones, roughly 85% were seen once, and the ten largest hold less than 5%. Per germline, CDR1 SGDLS and CDR2 YYNGEE. V was shortened by 0 bases and J by 1 base, with 8 bases between the two germline ends. This CDR3 contains 16 residues. Comment on this clone: The antigen remains undetermined.

The source of this sequence is a human donor with HPV-associated anogenital cancer. Specimen: tumor tissue, collected from a patient who underwent chemoradiotherapy. The chain joins TRBV9 to TRBJ2-6, with D maybe TRBD1 (6 bases). The CDR3 DNA reads TGTGCCAGCAGCGTAGGGACAGTTTCTGGGGCCAACGTCCTGACTTTC. Protein product: CASSVGTVSGANVLTF.